Below, 9 T cell receptor beta chains from the same sample are listed, as sequenced in a study of T cell repertoires in cytomegalovirus infection. TCRdb reanalysed the reads using MiXCR and keeps one entry per CDR3 protein. The profile shows about 600,000 distinct CDR3 sequences, 24% of them singletons. Sequencing input: CD8+ T cells from PBMCs. The receptors shown here come from a human donor in good health (CMV status not recorded). Some clones in this sample may be carry-over from other donors' samples.

This clonotype appeared many times. The chain has TRBV6-5 and TRBJ2-1; D is possibly TRBD2 (5 bases). The V gene lost 2 bases and the J gene lost 8 bases, with 7 bases spanning the gap. Germline V gives CDR1 MNHEY, CDR2 SVGAGI. This CDR3 region has 12 residues. CDR3 region: CASSYTRDEQFF. In DNA, the CDR3 is TGTGCCAGCAGTTACACGAGGGATGAGCAGTTCTTC.

A few counts support this clonotype. This chain links TRBV6-2 or TRBV6-3 with TRBJ2-7; no firm D call. The ends were cut back, 5 bases at V and 4 bases at J, with 9 bases in the middle. This CDR3 has 12 amino acids. Germline assignment: CDR1 MNHEY and CDR2 SVGEGT. In DNA, the CDR3 is TGTGCCAGCAGTCAAAGGGTGTACGAGCAGTACGTC. Protein: CASSQRVYEQYV.

The table lists this clonotype with a few counts. CDR3 nucleotide sequence: TGTGCCAGCAGGCCCAGGGTAGATGAGCAGTTCTTC. Residues: CASRPRVDEQFF. The chain employs TRBV2 and TRBJ2-1; possibly TRBD1 for D (5 bases). CDR1 and CDR2 (germline): SNHLY, FYNNEI. V was pared by 6 bases and J by 8 bases, with 11 bases between. The CDR3 consists of 12 residues.

This chain connects TRBV7-6 to TRBJ1-4; D gene ambiguous. This CDR3 has 14 residues. CDR1 and CDR2 (germline): SGHVS, FNYEAQ. Deletions cut 5 bases from V and 0 bases from J, with 7 bases between. The CDR3 sequence is CASSVDATNEKLFF. CDR3 DNA: TGTGCCAGCAGCGTGGACGCAACTAATGAAAAACTGTTTTTT.

This clonotype came up a few times. The J gene is TRBJ2-5, the V gene TRBV28; 8 bases align to TRBD2. The CDR3 extends over 15 amino acids. Trimming at V came to 4 bases and at J to 0 bases, leaving 4 bases not matched to a gene. The germline V gene has CDR1 MDHEN and CDR2 SYDVKM. For the CDR3, the DNA is TGTGCCAGCAGTTCCCTACTAGCGGACCAAGAGACCCAGTACTTC. Encoded protein: CASSSLLADQETQYF.

The table lists this clonotype with many counts. The chain employs TRBV7-2 and TRBJ1-1, with TRBD1 identical over 9 bases. This CDR3 region has 14 residues. Unmatched junction bases numbered 6, after V lost 5 bases and J lost 5 bases. Looked up from germline, CDR1 is SGHTA and CDR2 is FQGNSA. The CDR3, as DNA: TGTGCCAGCAGCCCAGGACAGGGGATAACTGAAGCTTTCTTT. This encodes CASSPGQGITEAFF.

This chain links TRBV6-5 with TRBJ1-1, with a possible D match to TRBD1 (5 bases). The CDR3 covers 14 residues. V shed 4 bases and J shed 4 bases, with 13 bases lying between them. The germline V gene has CDR1 MNHEY and CDR2 SVGAGI. The CDR3 sequence is CASSFPGGFTEAFF. DNA for the CDR3: TGTGCCAGCAGTTTCCCCGGGGGTTTCACTGAAGCTTTCTTT.

This clonotype was seen ten or more times. The V call is TRBV6-5, the J call TRBJ2-2; D is unresolved. Germline V gene data show CDR1 as MNHEY and CDR2 as SVGAGI. Between the trimmed V and J ends, which lost 0 bases and 6 bases, there was a span of 5 bases. This CDR3 spans 13 amino acids. CDR3 residues: CASSYSKAGELFF. In DNA, the CDR3 is TGTGCCAGCAGTTACTCGAAGGCCGGGGAGCTGTTTTTT.

The chain uses TRBV29-1 and TRBJ2-7; tentatively, D is TRBD1 (6 bases). This CDR3 has 12 amino acids. V lost 5 bases to trimming and J lost 7 bases, with 15 bases between them. Germline V CDR1 and CDR2: SQVTM, ANQGSEA. CDR3 in amino acids: CSVLWGRFEQYF. CDR3 nucleotide sequence: TGCAGCGTTTTATGGGGGCGTTTTGAGCAGTACTTC.